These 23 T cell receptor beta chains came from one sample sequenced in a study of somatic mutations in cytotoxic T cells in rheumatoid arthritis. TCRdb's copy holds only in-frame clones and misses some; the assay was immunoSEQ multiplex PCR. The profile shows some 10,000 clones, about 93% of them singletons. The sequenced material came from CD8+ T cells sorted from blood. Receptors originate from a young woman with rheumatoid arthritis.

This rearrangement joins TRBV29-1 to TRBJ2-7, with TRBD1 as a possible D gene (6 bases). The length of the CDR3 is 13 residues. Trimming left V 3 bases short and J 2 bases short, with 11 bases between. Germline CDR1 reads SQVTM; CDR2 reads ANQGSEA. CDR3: CSVEWQGTYEQYF. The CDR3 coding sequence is TGCAGCGTTGAGTGGCAGGGGACCTACGAGCAGTACTTC.

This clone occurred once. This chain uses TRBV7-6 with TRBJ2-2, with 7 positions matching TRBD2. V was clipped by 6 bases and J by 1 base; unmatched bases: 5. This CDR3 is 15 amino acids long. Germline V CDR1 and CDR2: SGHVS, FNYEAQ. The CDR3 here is CASRAWEGNTGELFF. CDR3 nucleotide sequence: TGTGCCAGCAGGGCTTGGGAGGGGAACACCGGGGAGCTGTTTTTT.

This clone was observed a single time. Here the CDR3 reads CASSQRGASGSYEQFF. The CDR3 DNA is TGTGCCAGCAGTCAACGGGGGGCTAGCGGGAGCTATGAGCAGTTCTTC. The chain employs TRBV28 and TRBJ2-1; 10 bases match TRBD2. The V gene's germline CDR1 is MDHEN and CDR2 SYDVKM. CDR3 size: 16 residues. V was clipped by 5 bases and J by 8 bases; unmatched bases: 12.

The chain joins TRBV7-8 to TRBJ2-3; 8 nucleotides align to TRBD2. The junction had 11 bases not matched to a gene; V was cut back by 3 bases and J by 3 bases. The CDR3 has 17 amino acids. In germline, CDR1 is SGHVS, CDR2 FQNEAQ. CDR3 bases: TGTGCCAGCAGCTTTTATCGTACGGGAGGGGCGACAGATACGCAGTATTTT. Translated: CASSFYRTGGATDTQYF.

The CDR3 DNA sequence: TGTGCCAGCAGAACTCTAGTTGTAACATCCTATAATTCACCCCTCCACTTT. Translating it yields CASRTLVVTSYNSPLHF. The chain couples TRBV27 to TRBJ1-6; D is ambiguous. V gave up 6 bases and J gave up 1 base, with 16 bases separating them. The CDR3 sequence is 17 residues long. Germline assignment: CDR1 MNHEY and CDR2 SMNVEV (reference sequence).

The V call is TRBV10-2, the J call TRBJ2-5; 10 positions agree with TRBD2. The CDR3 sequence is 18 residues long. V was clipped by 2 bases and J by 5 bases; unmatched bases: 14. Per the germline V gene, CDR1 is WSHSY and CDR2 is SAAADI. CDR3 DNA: TGCGCCAGCAGTGAGAAAGGACTAGCGGATGTTAGCGGTGAGACCCAGTACTTC. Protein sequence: CASSEKGLADVSGETQYF.

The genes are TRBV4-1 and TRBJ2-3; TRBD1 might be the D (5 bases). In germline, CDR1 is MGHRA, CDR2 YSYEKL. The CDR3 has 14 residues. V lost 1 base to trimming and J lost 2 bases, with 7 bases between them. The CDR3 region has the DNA TGCGCCAGCAGCCAAGTGGGGCCCACAGATACGCAGTATTTT. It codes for CASSQVGPTDTQYF.

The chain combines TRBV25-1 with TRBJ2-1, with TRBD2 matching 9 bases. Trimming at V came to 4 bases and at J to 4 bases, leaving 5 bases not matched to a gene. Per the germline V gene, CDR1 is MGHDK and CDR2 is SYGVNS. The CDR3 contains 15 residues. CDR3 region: CASSGLRGGYNEQFF. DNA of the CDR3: TGTGCCAGCAGTGGTTTGCGGGGGGGGTACAATGAGCAGTTCTTC.

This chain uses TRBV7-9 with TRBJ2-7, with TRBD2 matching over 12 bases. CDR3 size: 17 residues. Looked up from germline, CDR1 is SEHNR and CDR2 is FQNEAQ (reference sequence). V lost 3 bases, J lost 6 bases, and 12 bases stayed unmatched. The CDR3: CASSFPGLAGESLEQYF. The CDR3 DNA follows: TGTGCCAGCAGCTTTCCGGGACTAGCGGGCGAGTCTCTCGAGCAGTACTTC.

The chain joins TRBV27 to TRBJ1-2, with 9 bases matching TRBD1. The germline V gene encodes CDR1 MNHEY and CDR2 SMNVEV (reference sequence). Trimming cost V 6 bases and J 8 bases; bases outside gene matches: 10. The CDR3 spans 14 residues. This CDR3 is CASSTLQGARGYTF. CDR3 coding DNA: TGTGCCAGCAGCACGTTACAGGGGGCGCGGGGCTACACCTTC.

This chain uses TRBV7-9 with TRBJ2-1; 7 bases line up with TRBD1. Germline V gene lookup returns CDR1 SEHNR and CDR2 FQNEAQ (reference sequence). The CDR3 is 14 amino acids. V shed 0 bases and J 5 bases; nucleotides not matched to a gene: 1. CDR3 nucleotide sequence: TGTGCCAGCAGCTTAGCACAGGGGAACAATGAGCAGTTCTTC. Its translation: CASSLAQGNNEQFF.

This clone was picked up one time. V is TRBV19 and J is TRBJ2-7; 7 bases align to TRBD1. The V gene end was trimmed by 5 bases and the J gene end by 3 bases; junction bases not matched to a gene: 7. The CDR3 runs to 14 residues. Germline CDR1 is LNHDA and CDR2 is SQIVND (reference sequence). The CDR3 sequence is CASSGGQSNYEQYF. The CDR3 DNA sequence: TGTGCCAGTAGTGGGGGACAGAGTAACTACGAGCAGTACTTC.

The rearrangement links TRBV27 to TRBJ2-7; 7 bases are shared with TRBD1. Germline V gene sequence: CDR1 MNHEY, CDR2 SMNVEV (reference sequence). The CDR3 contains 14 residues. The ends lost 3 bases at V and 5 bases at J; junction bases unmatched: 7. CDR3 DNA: TGTGCCAGCAGTTTGACAGGGCTCCTTGACGAGCAGTACTTC. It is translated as CASSLTGLLDEQYF.

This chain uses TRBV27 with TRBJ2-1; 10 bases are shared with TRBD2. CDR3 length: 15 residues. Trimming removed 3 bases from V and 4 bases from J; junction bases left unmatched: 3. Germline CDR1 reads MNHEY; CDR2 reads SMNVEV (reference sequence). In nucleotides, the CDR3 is TGTGCCAGCAGTTTCGGGACTAGCGTGTACAATGAGCAGTTCTTC. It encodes CASSFGTSVYNEQFF.

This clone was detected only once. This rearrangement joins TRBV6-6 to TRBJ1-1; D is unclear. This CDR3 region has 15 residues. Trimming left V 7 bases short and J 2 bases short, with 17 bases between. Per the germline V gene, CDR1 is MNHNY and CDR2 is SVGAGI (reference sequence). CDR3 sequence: CASTLIPSYNTEAFF. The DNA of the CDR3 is TGTGCCAGCACCCTTATCCCCTCCTATAACACTGAAGCTTTCTTT.

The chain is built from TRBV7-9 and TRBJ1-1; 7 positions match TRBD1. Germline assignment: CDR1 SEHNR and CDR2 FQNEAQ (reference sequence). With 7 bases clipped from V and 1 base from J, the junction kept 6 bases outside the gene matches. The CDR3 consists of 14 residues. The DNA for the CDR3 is TGTGCCAGCACCTGGGACAGAGAGAACACTGAAGCTTTCTTT. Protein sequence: CASTWDRENTEAFF.

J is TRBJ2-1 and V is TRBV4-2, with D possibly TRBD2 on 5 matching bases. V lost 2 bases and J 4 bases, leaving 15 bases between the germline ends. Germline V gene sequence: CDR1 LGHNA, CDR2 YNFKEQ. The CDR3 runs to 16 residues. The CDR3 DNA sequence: TGTGCCAGCAGCCAAACGTTCGAGGGCCAGTACAATGAGCAGTTCTTC. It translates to CASSQTFEGQYNEQFF.

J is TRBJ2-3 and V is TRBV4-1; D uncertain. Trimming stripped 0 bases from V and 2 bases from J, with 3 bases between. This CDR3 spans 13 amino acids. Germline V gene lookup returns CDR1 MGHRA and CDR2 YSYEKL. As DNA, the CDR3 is TGCGCCAGCAGCCAAGATCTCACAGATACGCAGTATTTT. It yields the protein CASSQDLTDTQYF.

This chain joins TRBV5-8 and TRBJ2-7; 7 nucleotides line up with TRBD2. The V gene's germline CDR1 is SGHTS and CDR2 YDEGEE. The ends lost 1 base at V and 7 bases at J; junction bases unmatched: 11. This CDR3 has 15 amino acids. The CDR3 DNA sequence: TGTGCCAGCAGCTTGACGATCGCGGGAGCGCGAGAGCAGTACTTC. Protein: CASSLTIAGAREQYF.

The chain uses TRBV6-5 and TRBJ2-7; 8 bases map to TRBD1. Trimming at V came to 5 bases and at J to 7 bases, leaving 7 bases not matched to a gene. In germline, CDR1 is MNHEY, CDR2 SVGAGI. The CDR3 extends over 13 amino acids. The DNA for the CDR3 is TGTGCCAGCAGTAATCTACAGGGGGGAGAGCAGTACTTC. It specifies CASSNLQGGEQYF.

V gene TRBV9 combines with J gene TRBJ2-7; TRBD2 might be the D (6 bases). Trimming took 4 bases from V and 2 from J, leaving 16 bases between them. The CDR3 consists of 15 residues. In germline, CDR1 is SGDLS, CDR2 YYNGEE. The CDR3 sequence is CASSPVGGKAYEQYF. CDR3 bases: TGTGCCAGCAGCCCCGTGGGGGGAAAGGCCTACGAGCAGTACTTC.

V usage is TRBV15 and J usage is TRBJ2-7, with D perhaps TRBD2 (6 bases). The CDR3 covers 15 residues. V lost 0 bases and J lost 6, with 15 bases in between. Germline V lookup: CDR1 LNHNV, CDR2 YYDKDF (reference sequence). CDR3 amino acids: CATSREGIGDSEQYF. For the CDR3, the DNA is TGTGCCACCAGCAGAGAGGGGATAGGGGACTCCGAGCAGTACTTC.

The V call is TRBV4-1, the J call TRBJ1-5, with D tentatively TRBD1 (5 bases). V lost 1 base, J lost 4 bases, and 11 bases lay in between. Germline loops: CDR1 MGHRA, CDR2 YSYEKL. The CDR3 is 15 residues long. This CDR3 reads CASSQVPGSNQPQHF. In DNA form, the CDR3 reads TGCGCCAGCAGCCAAGTTCCAGGGTCAAATCAGCCCCAGCATTTT.